The rows below give T cell receptor beta chains drawn from one sample of a study of T-cell memory formation after mild COVID-19. One entry per CDR3 protein, called by TCRdb with MiXCR from the 5' RACE reads. The sample yields approximately 350,000 distinct CDR3 sequences, about 15% seen once. Sample: PBMCs or a T cell subset sorted from them (not recorded which). The receptors derive from a man younger than 35 who had mild COVID-19 (a few samples of this study predate the infection). Cell type and time point are not known. The CDR3 runs from the conserved cysteine through the conserved F or W. A D gene is named only where the DNA matches it firmly. Rows may omit the clone size; those that give it use once, few, many or a size class.

TRBV7-8	NA	TRBJ2-3	many	CASSLESDTQYF	TGTGCCAGCAGCTTAGAGTCAGATACGCAGTATTTT
TRBV3-1	NA	TRBJ2-1	NA	CASSQSGVSYNEQFF	TGTGCCAGCAGCCAATCTGGGGTCTCCTACAATGAGCAGTTCTTC
TRBV24-1	NA	TRBJ1-3	NA	CATSDSRSGNTIYF	TGTGCCACCAGTGATTCCCGCTCTGGAAACACCATATATTTT
TRBV20-1	TRBD2	TRBJ2-3	few	CSARDAGGRADTQYF	TGCAGTGCTAGAGATGCGGGGGGCAGGGCAGATACGCAGTATTTT
TRBV18	NA	TRBJ2-3	NA	CASSRDRDSSTDTQYF	TGTGCCAGCTCCCGAGACAGGGACTCTAGCACAGATACGCAGTATTTT
TRBV28	TRBD1	TRBJ1-5	few	CASSLTAGTGSQPQHF	TGTGCCAGCAGTTTAACGGCCGGGACAGGGAGTCAGCCCCAGCATTTT
TRBV18	TRBD1	TRBJ1-3	NA	CASSPRTGDGNTIYF	TGTGCCAGCTCACCACGGACAGGGGACGGAAACACCATATATTTT
TRBV12-3/TRBV12-4	TRBD1	TRBJ2-5	many	CASSPGGLKETQYF	TGTGCCAGCAGCCCAGGGGGTCTAAAAGAGACCCAGTACTTC
TRBV7-9	NA	TRBJ2-5	NA	CASSQDRGQYF	TGTGCCAGCAGCCAAGACCGGGGTCAGTACTTC
TRBV4-2	NA	TRBJ2-7	NA	CASSRLTGLHYEQYF	TGTGCCAGCAGTCGATTGACGGGACTCCACTACGAGCAGTACTTC
TRBV9	TRBD2	TRBJ2-3	NA	CASSVGSGGMTDTQYF	TGTGCCAGCAGCGTAGGAAGCGGGGGTATGACAGATACGCAGTATTTT
TRBV7-3	TRBD2	TRBJ2-3	NA	CASSRAGGTGDTQYF	TGTGCCAGCAGCCGAGCGGGGGGGACAGGAGATACGCAGTATTTT
TRBV6-5	NA	TRBJ2-5	many	CASSYRRGSHQETQYF	TGTGCCAGCAGTTACCGTCGGGGGAGCCACCAAGAGACCCAGTACTTC
TRBV24-1	TRBD1	TRBJ2-1	NA	CATSGGTGADNEQFF	TGTGCCACCAGTGGAGGGACAGGGGCGGACAATGAGCAGTTCTTC
TRBV20-1	NA	TRBJ2-3	many	CSARVSLSHVGTDTQYF	TGCAGTGCTAGAGTTTCATTATCCCACGTCGGCACAGATACGCAGTATTTT
TRBV6-2/TRBV6-3	TRBD2	TRBJ2-5	NA	CASSYGLAGLSAETQYF	TGTGCCAGCAGTTACGGGCTAGCGGGGCTATCTGCGGAGACCCAGTACTTC
TRBV14	NA	TRBJ2-3	NA	CASSKGPGGTDTQYF	TGTGCCAGCAGCAAGGGGCCAGGAGGTACAGATACGCAGTATTTT
TRBV7-2	NA	TRBJ2-5	few	CASGRNLETQYF	TGTGCCAGCGGAAGGAATTTAGAGACCCAGTACTTC
TRBV4-1	NA	TRBJ2-1	few	CASSQDREGPGLF	TGCGCCAGCAGCCAAGATCGCGAGGGGCCCGGACTCTTC
TRBV20-1	TRBD1	TRBJ2-7	few	CSARESGQGYEQYF	TGCAGTGCTAGAGAGTCGGGACAGGGCTACGAGCAGTACTTC
TRBV18	NA	TRBJ1-2	few	CASSTYRDRLGGYTF	TGTGCCAGCTCAACTTACCGGGACCGACTAGGGGGCTACACCTTC
TRBV7-9	TRBD1	TRBJ2-7	few	CASSLGTAAYEQYF	TGTGCCAGCAGCCTCGGGACAGCGGCCTACGAGCAGTACTTC
TRBV4-3	NA	TRBJ2-1	NA	CASSLSDGSGQFF	TGCGCCAGCAGCCTTTCGGACGGCAGCGGGCAGTTCTTC
TRBV11-2	NA	TRBJ1-2	few	CASSRREQETNYGYTF	TGTGCCAGCAGCCGTCGCGAACAGGAGACTAACTATGGCTACACCTTC
TRBV20-1	TRBD2	TRBJ2-1	few	CSARGLAEIEQFF	TGCAGTGCTAGAGGACTAGCGGAGATAGAGCAGTTCTTC
TRBV6-5	NA	TRBJ2-1	few	CASSYVGGSYNEQFF	TGTGCCAGCAGTTACGTGGGGGGTTCGTACAATGAGCAGTTCTTC
TRBV5-1	NA	TRBJ1-3	NA	CASSPRPGPASGNTIYF	TGCGCCAGCAGCCCGAGACCAGGGCCAGCTTCTGGAAACACCATATATTTT
TRBV20-1	TRBD1	TRBJ1-1	NA	CSARDRNRGYTEAFF	TGCAGTGCTAGAGACCGTAACAGGGGGTACACTGAAGCTTTCTTT
TRBV7-6	NA	TRBJ2-4	many	CASSLNSRTAGAKNIQYF	TGTGCCAGCAGCTTAAACTCCCGGACAGCAGGGGCCAAAAACATTCAGTACTTC
TRBV6-6	TRBD2	TRBJ2-3	few	CASSYTPGTSGGAQDTQYF	TGTGCCAGCAGTTACACCCCAGGGACTAGCGGGGGGGCCCAAGATACGCAGTATTTT
TRBV29-1	NA	TRBJ1-1	few	CSVKMTDLNTEAFF	TGCAGCGTTAAAATGACGGACTTGAACACTGAAGCTTTCTTT
TRBV7-3	NA	TRBJ2-3	few	CASKHYPSTDTQYF	TGTGCCAGCAAGCACTACCCTAGCACAGATACGCAGTATTTT
TRBV5-6	NA	TRBJ2-4	many	CASSLVSEKWLQYF	TGTGCCAGCAGCCTAGTTTCCGAAAAATGGCTTCAGTACTTC
TRBV5-6	NA	TRBJ1-5	NA	CASSSMTGNQPQHF	TGTGCCAGCAGCTCGATGACCGGGAATCAGCCCCAGCATTTT
TRBV28	NA	TRBJ2-5	few	CASSLFGLSVETQYF	TGTGCCAGCAGTTTATTTGGGCTTAGCGTGGAGACCCAGTACTTC
TRBV7-2	NA	TRBJ2-7	many	CASSLALNPRTTYEQYF	TGTGCCAGCAGCTTAGCGCTAAACCCCCGGACCACCTACGAGCAGTACTTC
TRBV6-2/TRBV6-3	NA	TRBJ2-2	NA	CASRLGNTGELFF	TGTGCCAGCAGACTTGGGAACACCGGGGAGCTGTTTTTT
TRBV3-1	TRBD2	TRBJ2-7	NA	CASSQGSKRGALLPSSYEQYF	TGTGCCAGCAGCCAAGGATCTAAGCGGGGGGCCCTACTACCCAGCTCCTACGAGCAGTACTTC
TRBV5-4	NA	TRBJ1-6	few	CASSLGGRADSPLHF	TGTGCCAGCAGCTTGGGAGGCAGGGCGGACTCACCCCTCCACTTT
TRBV6-6	NA	TRBJ2-5	many	CASSYSRTNPAQYF	TGTGCCAGCAGTTACTCCCGGACTAATCCGGCCCAGTACTTC
TRBV12-3/TRBV12-4	NA	TRBJ1-1	many	CASSPHGTIGAEAFF	TGTGCCAGCAGTCCTCACGGGACAATTGGCGCTGAAGCTTTCTTT
TRBV9	NA	TRBJ2-5	NA	CASSVEEETQYF	TGTGCCAGCAGCGTAGAAGAGGAGACCCAGTACTTC
TRBV18	NA	TRBJ1-2	many	CASSPDYGYTF	TGTGCCAGCAGCCCCGATTATGGCTACACCTTC
TRBV6-5	NA	TRBJ1-1	NA	CASSKRRIQGNMNTEAFF	TGTGCCAGCTCCAAAAGGAGGATCCAGGGGAATATGAACACTGAAGCTTTCTTT
TRBV2	TRBD1	TRBJ1-2	few	CASRTTGQVANYGYTF	TGTGCCAGCAGGACAACAGGACAGGTCGCCAACTATGGCTACACCTTC
TRBV7-9	TRBD1	TRBJ1-5	few	CASSLDRGGPQHF	TGTGCCAGCAGCTTAGACAGGGGGGGGCCCCAGCATTTT
TRBV24-1	NA	TRBJ1-6	many	CATSDGQGSPLHF	TGTGCCACCAGTGATGGGCAGGGCTCACCCCTCCACTTT
TRBV7-8	NA	TRBJ1-3	NA	CASSQRTQGGTIYF	TGTGCCAGCAGCCAACGAACACAGGGAGGCACCATATATTTT
TRBV7-2	NA	TRBJ2-7	many	CASSFSSGLGYEQYF	TGTGCCAGCAGCTTTTCATCTGGCCTCGGGTACGAGCAGTACTTC
TRBV6-5	NA	TRBJ1-6	few	CASSYGNRDNSPLHF	TGTGCCAGCAGTTACGGGAACAGGGATAATTCACCCCTCCACTTT
TRBV5-1	NA	TRBJ2-4	few	CASSLAGASLAKNIQYF	TGCGCCAGCAGCTTGGCCGGGGCGAGCTTAGCCAAAAACATTCAGTACTTC
TRBV12-5	NA	TRBJ2-5	NA	CASGWGETQYF	TGTGCTAGTGGTTGGGGGGAGACCCAGTACTTC
TRBV20-1	NA	TRBJ1-1	NA	CSASRNEAFF	TGCAGTGCTAGTCGGAATGAAGCTTTCTTT
TRBV12-3/TRBV12-4	NA	TRBJ2-1	many	CASSQHGEQFF	TGTGCCAGCAGCCAACACGGTGAGCAGTTCTTC